The rows below give T cell receptor beta chains drawn from one sample of a study of T cell responses to AZD1222 COVID-19 vaccine. Profiled with immunoSEQ multiplex PCR; TCRdb holds only in-frame clones, not every one. The sample yields 200,000 or so clones, over 80% seen once. The source material was peripheral blood, sampled on day 0 of MenACWY control vaccination. The receptors shown here come from an adult in good health. The CDR3 runs from the conserved cysteine through the conserved F or W. The order of the fields is V gene, J gene, clone size, D gene, CDR3 protein, CDR3 DNA. A D gene is named only where the DNA matches it firmly. Where a row states a size, it is once, few, many or the class of an expanded clone; other rows omit it.

TRBV7-9	TRBJ2-7	-	TRBD1	CASSLATGAYEQYF	TGTGCCAGCAGCTTAGCTACAGGGGCTTACGAGCAGTACTTC
TRBV4-2	TRBJ1-5	-	-	CASSQDGSGGQPQHF	TGTGCCAGCAGCCAAGATGGGTCAGGCGGGCAGCCCCAGCATTTT
TRBV7-2	TRBJ2-5	-	-	CASSLAGSQETQYF	TGTGCCAGCAGCTTAGCCGGGTCCCAAGAGACCCAGTACTTC
TRBV5-5	TRBJ2-7	few	-	CASSLGRDLSTGHQLYEQYF	TGTGCCAGCAGCTTGGGTAGAGACCTAAGCACGGGTCATCAACTATACGAGCAGTACTTC
TRBV27	TRBJ1-1	-	-	CASVNTWGNTEAFF	TGTGCCAGCGTAAACACGTGGGGGAACACTGAAGCTTTCTTT
TRBV30	TRBJ1-5	-	TRBD1	CAWSAGTGDQPQHF	TGTGCCTGGAGTGCCGGGACAGGGGATCAGCCCCAGCATTTT
TRBV19	TRBJ1-2	once	-	CASNEFNYGYTF	TGTGCCAGTAACGAGTTTAACTATGGCTACACCTTC
TRBV20-1	TRBJ2-7	-	-	CSAAKKHEQYF	TGCAGTGCCGCCAAAAAGCACGAGCAGTACTTC
TRBV2	TRBJ2-1	-	-	CASSEGSRSHNEQFF	TGTGCCAGCAGTGAAGGCTCCCGGTCCCACAATGAGCAGTTCTTC
TRBV30	TRBJ1-6	once	-	CAWKTVGNSPLHF	TGTGCCTGGAAGACAGTGGGCAATTCACCCCTCCACTTT
TRBV10-3	TRBJ2-6	-	-	CAISESQGSGANVLTF	TGTGCCATCAGTGAGTCGCAGGGGTCCGGGGCCAACGTCCTGACTTTC
TRBV9	TRBJ2-1	-	TRBD2	CASSVGTSGTYNEQFF	TGTGCCAGCAGCGTAGGCACTAGCGGGACCTACAATGAGCAGTTCTTC
TRBV19	TRBJ2-2	-	TRBD1	CASTDLLGTGSTGELFF	TGTGCCAGCACCGACCTCCTCGGGACAGGGAGCACCGGGGAGCTGTTTTTT
TRBV7-2	TRBJ2-7	-	-	CASSSPRGGGDSYEQYF	TGTGCCAGCAGCTCCCCTCGGGGAGGGGGAGACTCCTACGAGCAGTACTTC
TRBV5-1	TRBJ2-7	-	TRBD1	CASSFYRGWPYEQYF	TGCGCCAGCAGCTTCTACAGGGGGTGGCCCTACGAGCAGTACTTC
TRBV28	TRBJ1-2	once	-	CASSFNGYTF	TGTGCCAGCAGTTTCAACGGCTACACCTTC
TRBV6-2/TRBV6-3	TRBJ1-6	few	TRBD1	CASSYWDSYNSPLHF	TGTGCCAGCAGTTACTGGGACAGCTATAATTCACCCCTCCACTTT
TRBV7-3	TRBJ1-1	once	-	CASGTGSVGAEAFF	TGTGCCAGCGGAACCGGGAGCGTAGGGGCTGAAGCTTTCTTT
TRBV28	TRBJ1-2	-	-	CASSLGRGNYGYTF	TGTGCCAGCAGTTTAGGTAGGGGTAATTATGGCTACACCTTC
TRBV21-1	TRBJ2-1	-	-	CASRVYNEQFF	TGTGCCAGCAGGGTCTACAATGAGCAGTTCTTC
TRBV10-3	TRBJ1-3	-	-	CAISEGSHSGNTIYF	TGTGCCATCAGTGAGGGCAGCCACTCTGGAAACACCATATATTTT
TRBV28	TRBJ2-7	-	-	CASSLRVYEQYF	TGTGCCAGCAGTTTAAGGGTCTACGAGCAGTACTTC